This TCR beta chain comes out of a study of cytomegalovirus exposure and HLA in healthy donors. In the PCR, 60 Vbeta and 13 Jbeta primers were used. Sequencing was performed with immunoSEQ multiplex PCR; in TCRdb, only in-frame clones are kept and a portion is missing. Of 95,000 to 100,000 clones listed, around 81% are singletons. Germline CDR1 is SQVTM and CDR2 is ANQGSEA. The CDR3 extends over 16 amino acids. V gave up 1 base and J gave up 0 bases, with 10 bases separating them. V usage is TRBV29-1 and J usage is TRBJ2-6; TRBD1 might be the D (5 bases). This receptor was identified in a female donor in good health and CMV-seropositive. The sample taken for sequencing was PBMCs. The chain's CDR3 is CSVEVQGFSGANVLTF. The CDR3 DNA follows: TGCAGCGTTGAAGTTCAGGGCTTCTCTGGGGCCAACGTCCTGACTTTC. The full variable domain, completed using reference TRBV29-1 and TRBJ2-6, is SAVISQKPSRDICQRGTSLTIQCQVDSQVTMMFWYRQQPGQSLTLIATANQGSEATYESGFVIDKFPISRPNLTFSTLTVSNMSPEDSSIYLCSVEVQGFSGANVLTFGAGSRLTVL.